Below are 19 T cell receptor beta chains sequenced from a single sample in a study of CD8 T cells in Susac syndrome. Random-hexamer reverse transcription was applied to roughly 0.5 to 1 ug RNA. TCRdb re-analysed the immunoSEQ multiplex PCR reads in MiXCR, keeping a single row per CDR3 protein. Among around 160,000 distinct CDR3 sequences listed, 94% were seen once. The sequencing input was CD4+ T cells from PBMCs. The receptors shown here come from a human donor with multiple sclerosis.

V and J are TRBV29-1 and TRBJ2-5, with 10 bases that match TRBD1. The CDR3 runs 13 residues. Germline V gene lookup returns CDR1 SQVTM and CDR2 ANQGSEA. V shed 4 bases and J 4 bases; nucleotides not matched to a gene: 3. This CDR3 reads CSVGRDRGETQYF. Written as DNA, the CDR3 is TGCAGCGTTGGTCGGGACAGGGGAGAGACCCAGTACTTC. Based on the CDR3 plus reference TRBV29-1 and TRBJ2-5, the full variable domain is SAVISQKPSRDICQRGTSLTIQCQVDSQVTMMFWYRQQPGQSLTLIATANQGSEATYESGFVIDKFPISRPNLTFSTLTVSNMSPEDSSIYLCSVGRDRGETQYFGPGTRLLVL.

In DNA form, the CDR3 reads TGTGCCAGCTCACCATCCCTTGACTACAATGAGCAGTTCTTC. Translating gives CASSPSLDYNEQFF. The chain couples TRBV18 to TRBJ2-1; no clear D. The germline gives CDR1 KGHSH, CDR2 LQKENI. The V end was cut by 2 bases, the J end by 3 bases, with 8 bases between. This CDR3 comprises 14 residues.

The V and J genes are TRBV30 and TRBJ1-3; D ambiguous. Germline CDR1 reads GTSNPN; CDR2 reads SVGIG (reference sequence). Trimming took off 3 bases at V and 4 bases at J, with 10 bases between the two ends. The CDR3 is 13 amino acids. The CDR3 DNA follows: TGTGCCTGGAGCATGGCGTCAGGAAACACCATATATTTT. Encoded protein: CAWSMASGNTIYF.

CDR3 in DNA: TGTGCCAGCAGTTTAGCGGGAGGGGGAGAGACCCAGTACTTC. It is translated as CASSLAGGGETQYF. This chain joins TRBV12-3 or TRBV12-4 and TRBJ2-5, with a weak D call TRBD2 (7 bases). V was clipped by 0 bases and J by 4 bases, with 9 bases between them. The CDR3 covers 14 residues.

CDR3 DNA: TGTGCCAGCAGCGTAGACAGCTTCACCTATGGCTACACCTTC. Amino acids: CASSVDSFTYGYTF. The chain couples TRBV9 to TRBJ1-2; D uncertain. Germline-derived CDR1 and CDR2 are SGDLS and YYNGEE. This CDR3 has 14 residues. Between the trimmed V and J ends, which lost 0 bases and 4 bases, there was a span of 10 bases. Combining the CDR3 with reference TRBV9 and TRBJ1-2 gives the whole variable domain DSGVTQTPKHLITATGQRVTLRCSPRSGDLSVYWYQQSLDQGLQFLIQYYNGEERAKGNILERFSAQQFPDLHSELNLSSLELGDSALYFCASSVDSFTYGYTFGSGTRLTVV.

The chain joins TRBV18 to TRBJ2-7, with 10 nucleotides matching TRBD1. CDR1 and CDR2 (germline): KGHSH, LQKENI. J was trimmed by 5 bases and V by 4 bases; bases with no gene match: 5. This CDR3 has 14 amino acids. The CDR3 region is CASSRGQGENEQYF. CDR3 nucleotides: TGTGCCAGCTCACGCGGACAGGGGGAGAACGAGCAGTACTTC.

The V gene is TRBV5-4, the J gene TRBJ2-7; D is possibly TRBD2 (6 bases). Deletions cut 4 bases from V and 3 bases from J, with 14 bases between. Germline V lookup: CDR1 SGHNT, CDR2 YYREEE (reference sequence). The length of the CDR3 is 14 residues. The CDR3 DNA is TGTGCCAGCAGCAGAGGAGGGGTACACTACGAGCAGTACTTC. This gives the protein CASSRGGVHYEQYF.

This clonotype is a singleton in its sample. J is TRBJ1-5 and V is TRBV5-6; a possible D gene is TRBD1 (6 bases). The CDR3 is made up of 14 amino acids. The V gene lost 6 bases and the J gene lost 3 bases, with 13 bases spanning the gap. Germline assignment: CDR1 SGHDT and CDR2 YYEEEE. The CDR3 reads CASTLQGNNQPQHF. CDR3 DNA sequence: TGTGCCAGCACCCTACAGGGTAACAATCAGCCCCAGCATTTT.

The chain couples TRBV5-1 to TRBJ2-7; TRBD1 is a possible D gene (6 bases). This CDR3 is built from 14 residues. Germline V gives CDR1 SGHRS, CDR2 YFSETQ. V shed 0 bases and J shed 5 bases, with 12 bases lying between them. The CDR3 protein is CASSLAVGDNEQYF. CDR3 coding DNA: TGCGCCAGCAGCTTGGCCGTCGGGGACAACGAGCAGTACTTC.

J is TRBJ2-7 and V is TRBV27; 7 bases fit TRBD1. V was clipped by 6 bases and J by 7 bases; unmatched bases: 6. The germline V gene has CDR1 MNHEY and CDR2 SMNVEV (reference sequence). The CDR3 is 12 amino acids. The CDR3 DNA sequence: TGTGCCAGCAGGACCGGACAGGTGGAGCAGTACTTC. Its protein is CASRTGQVEQYF.

The chain couples TRBV2 to TRBJ2-7; D might be TRBD2 (5 bases). CDR1 and CDR2 from the germline V gene are SNHLY and FYNNEI. The CDR3 extends over 14 amino acids. Trimming removed 9 bases from V and 2 bases from J, with 17 bases in between. This CDR3 is CASNAGSATYEQYF. CDR3 bases: TGTGCCAGTAACGCAGGTAGCGCTACCTACGAGCAGTACTTC.

This clonotype has only a few counts. The rearrangement uses TRBV4-2 and TRBJ1-2; 8 bases align to TRBD1. CDR1 is LGHNA, CDR2 YNFKEQ, per germline. CDR3 length equals 14 residues. V lost 4 bases, J lost 3 bases, and 4 bases stayed unmatched. The CDR3 sequence is CASSPGQGDYGYTF. In DNA form, the CDR3 reads TGTGCCAGCAGCCCTGGACAGGGCGACTATGGCTACACCTTC.

The chain combines TRBV20-1 with TRBJ1-3; D gene uncertain. CDR1 and CDR2 from the germline V gene are DFQATT and SNEGSKA (reference sequence). CDR3 size: 15 residues. V lost 4 bases and J 0 bases, leaving 13 bases between the germline ends. CDR3 in amino acids: CSAKRHGGSGNTIYF. As DNA, the CDR3 is TGCAGTGCTAAACGACATGGAGGCTCTGGAAACACCATATATTTT.

The chain is built from TRBV20-1 and TRBJ2-2, with a tentative D call TRBD2 (6 bases). This CDR3 has 15 amino acids. V gave up 0 bases and J gave up 5 bases, with 13 bases separating them. Per the germline V gene, CDR1 is DFQATT and CDR2 is SNEGSKA (reference sequence). This chain's CDR3 is CSARDGGSITGELFF. The CDR3 nucleotides are TGCAGTGCTAGAGATGGGGGGAGCATAACCGGGGAGCTGTTTTTT.

V and J are TRBV20-1 and TRBJ1-1; perhaps TRBD1 as D (5 bases). Germline-derived CDR1 and CDR2 are DFQATT and SNEGSKA (reference sequence). Trimming removed 6 bases at V and 4 bases at J, with 12 bases between. CDR3 length equals 12 residues. CDR3 in DNA: TGCAGTGCCCAGGGTTTGGCCACTGAAGCTTTCTTT. Its translation: CSAQGLATEAFF.

Regarding this clonotype: No conserved phenylalanine or tryptophan is present at the end of the CDR3, so a read error is the likely explanation. The chain links TRBV3-1 to TRBJ1-1, with 10 bases lining up with TRBD1. The CDR3 consists of 15 residues. V lost 3 bases to trimming and J lost 4 bases; unmatched junction nucleotides: 5. Per the germline V gene, CDR1 is LGHDT and CDR2 is YNNKEL (reference sequence). CDR3 sequence (DNA): TGTGCCAGCAGCCAGGAGGGACAGGGGAGCACTGAAGCTTTCTCT. It encodes CASSQEGQGSTEAFS.

The rearrangement links TRBV30 to TRBJ2-5; a weak D match, TRBD1 (5 bases). CDR1 GTSNPN and CDR2 SVGIG come from the germline V gene (reference sequence). The CDR3 is made up of 13 amino acids. The V and J ends lost 4 bases and 5 bases respectively, with 14 bases between them. CDR3 nucleotide sequence: TGTGCCTGGAAGGGCAGGGAACAGGAGACCCAGTACTTC. This translates into CAWKGREQETQYF.

This sequence joins TRBV12-3 or TRBV12-4 and TRBJ2-2; D is ambiguous. V gave up 5 bases and J gave up 4 bases, with 11 bases separating them. CDR3 length: 14 residues. CDR3 coding DNA: TGTGCCAGCAGTATCCTCTCTACCACCGGGGAGCTGTTTTTT. It encodes CASSILSTTGELFF.

The V gene is TRBV14, the J gene TRBJ2-7, with D maybe TRBD1 (6 bases). The germline V gene has CDR1 SGHDN and CDR2 FVKESK. The CDR3 has 13 amino acids. Trimming removed 5 bases from V and 6 bases from J, with 14 bases in between. In DNA, the CDR3 is TGTGCCAGCAGCGGACAGCTTGCTTCCGAGCAGTACTTC. Translating gives CASSGQLASEQYF.